This record concerns one TCR beta chain sequence. Its antigen is as yet unknown. This sample is part of a study of regulatory dendritic cells for organ transplantation. Study-wide findings and caveats: Regulatory dendritic cells appeared to expand memory CD8+ clones less than mature ones.

This table comes from immunoSEQ multiplex PCR, and its TCRdb copy is limited to in-frame clones, with some not included. This table holds some 29,000 clones, around 79% found once. The CDR3 has 14 residues. Trimming took 10 bases from V and 4 from J, leaving 17 bases between them. Germline V CDR1 and CDR2: MDHEN, SYDVKM. The sequence was collected from a human donor in good health. The chain joins TRBV28 to TRBJ1-3; D is ambiguous. The sequencing input was memory CD4+ T cells from blood. Subset given: CD45RO+ memory T cells. Here the CDR3 reads CATTRTAAGNTIYF. The CDR3 DNA is TGTGCCACCACCCGCACAGCGGCAGGAAACACCATATATTTT.